A selection of T cell receptor beta chains follows, all from one sample in a study of blood T cell repertoires in COVID-19. Some clones are missing from TCRdb's copy, which holds only in-frame ones; the method was immunoSEQ multiplex PCR. The table shows about 160,000 clones, with more than 65% occurring only once. Material for sequencing was peripheral blood. The receptors here all came from a woman of 80 years or more with active or convalescent COVID-19. Both conserved end residues are part of each CDR3. Each record gives: D gene, V gene, J gene, clone size, CDR3 DNA, CDR3 protein. The D gene is left open where the match is weak. The listing skips clone size in some rows; elsewhere it reads once, few, many or a size class.

TRBD2	TRBV10-2	TRBJ2-1	.	TGCGCCAGCAGTGAGGGGGGGGTAGGCAATGAGCAGTTCTTC	CASSEGGVGNEQFF
TRBD1	TRBV19	TRBJ1-6	.	TGTGCCAGTACCTTGACAGGGGGCTCACCCCTCCACTTT	CASTLTGGSPLHF
.	TRBV28	TRBJ1-5	few	TGTGCCACTCAAACAGGGAGTTTTAATCAGCCCCAGCATTTT	CATQTGSFNQPQHF
.	TRBV18	TRBJ1-4	.	TGTGCCAGCTCGGCAACCTTACCAACTAATGAAAAACTGTTTTTT	CASSATLPTNEKLFF
.	TRBV2	TRBJ2-1	.	TGTGCCAGCCACAGGGAGAGCTCCTACAATGAGCAGTTCTTC	CASHRESSYNEQFF
.	TRBV6-5	TRBJ1-1	.	TGTGCCAGCACGCGAGGGCAGAACACTGAAGCTTTCTTT	CASTRGQNTEAFF
TRBD1	TRBV5-1	TRBJ1-6	.	TGCGCCAGCAGCCCCCGGGACAGCCGCTCCTATAATTCACCCCTCCACTTT	CASSPRDSRSYNSPLHF
TRBD2	TRBV19	TRBJ2-4	.	TGTGCCAGTAGTACCCAAGGGACTAGCGGGCCCAAAAACATTCAGTACTTC	CASSTQGTSGPKNIQYF
TRBD1	TRBV18	TRBJ2-7	.	TGTGCCAGCTCAGTACGACAGGGGGCGGTCAACTACGAGCAGTACTTC	CASSVRQGAVNYEQYF
TRBD1	TRBV11-2	TRBJ2-1	many	TGTGCCAGCAGCTTTCTGCGGGGACAGGGAGACAATGAGCAGTTCTTC	CASSFLRGQGDNEQFF
TRBD2	TRBV5-1	TRBJ2-2	few	TGCGCCAGCAGCCCCCGAGGGGGACTAGCGGGAGGGGACACCGGGGAGCTGTTTTTT	CASSPRGGLAGGDTGELFF
.	TRBV5-5	TRBJ2-7	.	TGTGCCAGCAGCTCTCATACAGGGTCATCCTACGAGCAGTACTTC	CASSSHTGSSYEQYF
.	TRBV9	TRBJ1-1	.	TGTGCCAGCAGCCCTCGGGGAGACTACCACGCTGAAGCTTTCTTT	CASSPRGDYHAEAFF
TRBD2	TRBV10-3	TRBJ2-2	.	TGTGCCATCAGTGAGCCAGGACTAGTGAACACCGGGGAGCTGTTTTTT	CAISEPGLVNTGELFF
.	TRBV3-1/TRBV3-2	TRBJ1-2	few	TGTGCCAGCAGCCAAGATGACACAGCGGGTGGCTACACCTTC	CASSQDDTAGGYTF
TRBD2	TRBV5-1	TRBJ2-1	.	TGCGCCAGCAGCACCGTAGCGGGAGTTATCGGCGATGAGCAGTTCTTC	CASSTVAGVIGDEQFF
TRBD1	TRBV28	TRBJ1-5	.	TGTGCCAGCCTGGACAGGCTAAATCAGCCCCAGCATTTT	CASLDRLNQPQHF
TRBD1	TRBV7-8	TRBJ2-7	.	TGTGCCAGCAGCCGGACAGGGGGCTACCACGAGCAGTACTTC	CASSRTGGYHEQYF
.	TRBV5-1	TRBJ1-1	.	TGCGCCAGCAGCCGGGACACGAACACTGAAGCTTTCTTT	CASSRDTNTEAFF
TRBD1	TRBV20-1	TRBJ2-7	.	TGCAGAGGACAGGGTGGCCACGAGCAGTACTTC	CRGQGGHEQYF
.	TRBV7-8	TRBJ2-5	.	TGTGCCAGCAGCTTAAATCCGGGTAGGAAGACCCAGTACTTC	CASSLNPGRKTQYF
TRBD1	TRBV6-5	TRBJ2-3	once	TGTGCCAGCAGTCGAAGGACAGGGGTGGCAGATACGCAGTATTTT	CASSRRTGVADTQYF
.	TRBV7-9	TRBJ2-2	.	TGTGCCAGCAGCTTAGCACAGCTCACCGGGGAGCTGTTTTTT	CASSLAQLTGELFF
.	TRBV3-1/TRBV3-2	TRBJ1-3	.	TGTGCCAGCAATACAGGGTCCTCGGGAAACACCATATATTTT	CASNTGSSGNTIYF
.	TRBV10-2	TRBJ1-1	.	TGCGCCAGCAGTGCATTGGGCCACACTGAAGCTTTCTTT	CASSALGHTEAFF
TRBD1	TRBV19	TRBJ1-2	once	TGTGCCAGTAGTACCCTTGGACAGGGAATTTACTATGGCTACACCTTC	CASSTLGQGIYYGYTF
TRBD2	TRBV19	TRBJ2-1	.	TGTGCCAGTAGCCTCCCTAGCGGGAGATCCTACAATGAGCAGTTCTTC	CASSLPSGRSYNEQFF
.	TRBV7-9	TRBJ1-2	.	TGTGCCAGCAGCTACGGACATTCTGCCTATGGCTACACCTTC	CASSYGHSAYGYTF
.	TRBV9	TRBJ1-2	.	TGTGCCAGCAGCGTAGCTACTCAGGGTAGCTATGGCTACACCTTC	CASSVATQGSYGYTF
.	TRBV6-5	TRBJ1-5	few	TGTGCCAGCAGTCCGAGTGGTGAGGCTCAGCCCCAGCATTTT	CASSPSGEAQPQHF
TRBD2	TRBV27	TRBJ2-7	.	TGTGCCAGCAGGGGACTAGCGGTCTCCTACGAGCAGTACTTC	CASRGLAVSYEQYF
.	TRBV12-1	TRBJ2-3	.	TGTGCCAGCAGCTTTGCCTCACTACCGACTAGCCGAGACACAGATACGCAGTATTTT	CASSFASLPTSRDTDTQYF
.	TRBV5-1	TRBJ1-2	.	TGCGCCAGCACCCCGGCAGGGGCCTATGGCTACACCTTC	CASTPAGAYGYTF
.	TRBV9	TRBJ2-2	.	TGTGCCAGCAGCGCCTACCTCACCAACACCGGGGAGCTGTTTTTT	CASSAYLTNTGELFF
.	TRBV19	TRBJ1-1	.	TGTGCCAGTAGCCTAAACACGGGGGAAGGGAACACTGAAGCTTTCTTT	CASSLNTGEGNTEAFF
.	TRBV27	TRBJ2-2	once	TGTGCCAGCAGAGGGCATAACGGGGGCACCGGGGAGCTGTTTTTT	CASRGHNGGTGELFF
TRBD2	TRBV14	TRBJ2-5	.	TGTGCCAGCAGCGGACCGTCTAGCGGGAGGCCCCACGAGACCCAGTACTTC	CASSGPSSGRPHETQYF
.	TRBV28	TRBJ1-1	.	TGTGCCAGCAGTGGCGGGCGGGGTTACACTGAAGCTTTCTTT	CASSGGRGYTEAFF
TRBD1	TRBV5-1	TRBJ1-3	.	TGCGCCAGCAGCTGGGGGACAGCCTCCTCTGGAAACACCATATATTTT	CASSWGTASSGNTIYF
.	TRBV19	TRBJ1-5	.	TGTGCCAGTAGTATCAGGCATTTCGGCAACCAGCCCCAGCATTTT	CASSIRHFGNQPQHF
.	TRBV28	TRBJ1-2	.	TGTGCCAGCAGTTTTGGACAGTTCTATGGCTACACCTTC	CASSFGQFYGYTF
TRBD2	TRBV3-1/TRBV3-2	TRBJ2-7	.	TGTGCCAGCAGCCAAGATTCGAGTAGCGGGGTCTACGAGCAGTACTTC	CASSQDSSSGVYEQYF
TRBD1	TRBV19	TRBJ2-1	.	TGTGCCAGCGCCAGGGGGACAGTTCCAAATGAGCAGTTCTTC	CASARGTVPNEQFF
TRBD1	TRBV15	TRBJ1-1	.	TGTGCCACCAGCAGAGATAAGCACAGGGGTTCTGAAGCTTTCTTT	CATSRDKHRGSEAFF
TRBD1	TRBV7-9	TRBJ2-1	.	TGTGCCAGCAGCCCGGGACAGGGTACGGTGAATGAGCAGTTCTTC	CASSPGQGTVNEQFF
.	TRBV2	TRBJ2-1	.	TGTGCCAGCAGTGTACAATACAATGAGCAGTTCTTC	CASSVQYNEQFF
TRBD2	TRBV19	TRBJ2-3	.	TGTGCCAGTAGCGGGACTAGCGGCCGCACAGATACGCAGTATTTT	CASSGTSGRTDTQYF
.	TRBV30	TRBJ1-2	.	TGTGCCTGGATCAGGGCGGCCTATGGCTACACCTTC	CAWIRAAYGYTF
TRBD2	TRBV2	TRBJ2-5	.	TGTGCCAGCATCCGGAGGGGACTAGCGGGAGAGACCCAGTACTTC	CASIRRGLAGETQYF
TRBD1	TRBV9	TRBJ2-3	once	TGTGCCAGCAGCGTAGCGGGACAGGGGGCGGCAGATACGCAGTATTTT	CASSVAGQGAADTQYF
TRBD1	TRBV18	TRBJ2-1	.	TGTGCCAGCTCACCACCCACAGGGGGTCTTTACAATGAGCAGTTCTTC	CASSPPTGGLYNEQFF
TRBD1	TRBV6-5	TRBJ1-2	.	TGTGCCAGCAGTCGAAAGGGGGCCAGCTATGGCTACACCTTC	CASSRKGASYGYTF
TRBD1	TRBV27	TRBJ2-5	.	TGTGCCAGCAGTCCCCGGGACAGGGTACAAGAGACCCAGTACTTC	CASSPRDRVQETQYF
TRBD1	TRBV29-1	TRBJ1-1	.	TGCAGCGTTGAACAGCGGACAGGGGTCACTGAAGCTTTCTTT	CSVEQRTGVTEAFF
TRBD1	TRBV7-3	TRBJ2-2	.	TGTGCCAGCAGCTTAGGGACAGGGTCGGGGGAGCTGTTTTTT	CASSLGTGSGELFF
.	TRBV7-9	TRBJ2-7	.	TGTGCCAGCAGCCAGAGGACAGCTAACTACGAGCAGTACTTC	CASSQRTANYEQYF
.	TRBV2	TRBJ1-5	.	TGTGCCAGCAGGGGAGGCAATCAGCCCCAGCATTTT	CASRGGNQPQHF
TRBD2	TRBV14	TRBJ2-1	.	TGTGCCAGCAGCCCGGGACTAGCCTTGTACAATGAGCAGTTCTTC	CASSPGLALYNEQFF
.	TRBV21-1	TRBJ2-7	.	TGTGCCAGCAGCGCCAGCCCGGGCCTAAGCGGCGAGCAGTACTTC	CASSASPGLSGEQYF
TRBD1	TRBV4-2	TRBJ1-5	.	TGTGCCAGCAGCCAAGAGGGACAGGGCCCCGGACCCCAGCATTTT	CASSQEGQGPGPQHF